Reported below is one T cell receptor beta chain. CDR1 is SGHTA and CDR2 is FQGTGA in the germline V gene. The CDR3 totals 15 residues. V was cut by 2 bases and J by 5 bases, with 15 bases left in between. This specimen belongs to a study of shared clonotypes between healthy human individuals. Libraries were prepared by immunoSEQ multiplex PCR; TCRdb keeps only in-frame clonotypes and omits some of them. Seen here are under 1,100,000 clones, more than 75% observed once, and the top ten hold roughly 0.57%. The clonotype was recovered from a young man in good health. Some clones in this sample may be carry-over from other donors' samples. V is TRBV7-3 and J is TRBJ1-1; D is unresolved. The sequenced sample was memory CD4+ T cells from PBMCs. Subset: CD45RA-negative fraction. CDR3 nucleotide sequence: TGTGCCAGCAGCTTATTGGGCAGAATGGGGACTGAAGCTTTCTTT. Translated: CASSLLGRMGTEAFF.